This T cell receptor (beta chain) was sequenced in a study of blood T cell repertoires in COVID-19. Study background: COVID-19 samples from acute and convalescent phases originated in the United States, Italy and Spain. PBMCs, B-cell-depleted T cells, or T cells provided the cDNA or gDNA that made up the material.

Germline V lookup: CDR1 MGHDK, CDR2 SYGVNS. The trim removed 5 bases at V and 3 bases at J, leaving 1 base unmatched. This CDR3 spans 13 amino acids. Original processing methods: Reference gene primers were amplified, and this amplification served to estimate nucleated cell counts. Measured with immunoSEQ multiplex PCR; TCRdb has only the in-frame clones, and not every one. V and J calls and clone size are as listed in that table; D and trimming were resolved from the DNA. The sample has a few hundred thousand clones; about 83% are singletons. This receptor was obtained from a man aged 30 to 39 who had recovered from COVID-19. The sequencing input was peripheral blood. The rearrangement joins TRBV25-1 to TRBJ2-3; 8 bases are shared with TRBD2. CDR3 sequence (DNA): TGTGCCAGCAGTCGGGGGGGAACAGATACGCAGTATTTT. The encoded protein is CASSRGGTDTQYF.